This T cell receptor (beta chain) stems from a study of OX40 agonist ivuxolimab in advanced cancers. Whole-study context: The study reported partial responses in three patients: one hepatocellular carcinoma, two cutaneous melanoma. Study-wide findings and caveats: Both blood CD4+ and CD8+ T cells showed clonal growth by week 6 at 0.1 to 3.0 mg/kg. The average count of expanded clones was higher among CD8+ T cells than among CD4+. Partial responders receiving 0.1-3.0 mg/kg showed among the lowest clonal expansion.

Trimming removed 6 bases from V and 5 bases from J; junction bases left unmatched: 10. This CDR3 region has 16 residues. Germline V gene data show CDR1 as PRHDT and CDR2 as FYEKMQ (reference sequence). Notes on this clone: No antigen is known for it.

Profiling relied on immunoSEQ multiplex PCR, and the TCRdb table lists in-frame clones only, not all of them. Of 70,000 to 95,000 clones listed, 70% to 85% were seen once; the top ten hold 3% to 4.5%. The TCR sequence derives from an adult with an advanced solid tumor such as melanoma, head and neck, liver or kidney cancer. The chain uses TRBV13 and TRBJ2-3; 11 bases agree with TRBD2. The sequences come from CD4+ or CD8+ T cells sorted from blood, collected in a trial of the OX40 agonist ivuxolimab. The CDR3 sequence is CASSSISGRAVDTQYF. In DNA, the CDR3 is TGTGCCAGCAGTTCGATTAGCGGGAGGGCCGTAGATACGCAGTATTTT.